This entry concerns a single TCR beta chain. Its antigen has not been determined. One base away there is no much larger clone; base qualities are not given. The cohort consisted of 600 or so healthy bone marrow donors. At the time of sampling, every cohort member was nominally healthy, though immune exposures that went unrecorded were likely present. The donor tested CMV seronegative, placing the donor among the approximately 400 seronegative members of the cohort. Every donor gave a peripheral blood sample, and the peripheral blood mononuclear cells from that sample were used for TCR beta sequencing. The Qiagen DNeasy Blood Extraction Kit was used to extract genomic DNA from the blood cell samples. The library relied on the immunoSEQ multiplex PCR assay. For the multiplex PCR, a mixture combining 60 forward primers for TCR Vbeta segments and 13 reverse primers for TCR Jbeta segments was used. Amplification of the CDR3 region of rearranged TCR beta genes was performed with a multiplex PCR assay on genomic DNA. On the Illumina HiSeq System, the amplified TCR beta libraries were sequenced as 87-base-pair reads. In the original analysis: Across the 500 to 700 repertoires, a later analysis counted 80 million or so unique TCR beta chains, 9.5 million to 12 million of which were shared by at least two donors. Raw reads were error-corrected and collapsed into unique sequences by a nearest-neighbor algorithm in which closely related sequences were merged to remove PCR and sequencing errors. To assign V, D and J gene segments, CDR3 sequences were aligned to IMGT reference sequences. For a sequence to be retained, at least a six-nucleotide match to both a V gene segment and a J gene segment was required. A rearrangement was called productive if the CDR3 had no stop codons and remained in frame with V and J, and every other rearrangement was called non-productive. CDR3 was defined by IMGT convention, running from the second conserved V-encoded cysteine to the conserved J-encoded phenylalanine. In an earlier analysis of around 640 of the donors, sequences lacking an unambiguous match to a single V gene segment were excluded. In an earlier analysis of approximately 560 of the donors, a V segment was called functional when productive rearrangements were above 56.7%, and segregating when the standard deviation between donors exceeded 5%. A statistical classification framework was built for diagnosing cytomegalovirus status from the catalog of TCR beta chain sequences. In a later analysis, TCR nucleotide sequences were compared against IMGT/GENE-DB human TR gene sequences so that V and J genes could be assigned. Using the TCRdist pipeline, a later analysis assigned CDR3 sequences along with most-parsimonious VDJ recombination scenarios. In a later analysis, every TCR beta chain was defined by the combination of its CDR3 amino acid sequence and its V-gene family, and reads without a unique V-gene family were dropped. In a later analysis, 450 to 600 highly shared, low-generation-probability nucleotide sequences were removed to address suspected cross-contamination and a sequencing artifact. A later analysis calculated a clonal expansion index for each public chain from normalized within-repertoire ranks of inferred template counts. In a later analysis, generation probabilities were computed using a VDJ recombination model fitted to out-of-frame rearrangements, and the results were checked against IGoR. In a later analysis, hypergeometric tests were used to score TCR-TCR, TCR-HLA and TCR-CMV co-occurrence, with a repertoire-size bias correction applied to TCR pairs. A later analysis estimated false discovery rates by permuting HLA or CMV assignments 20 times. A later analysis grouped co-occurring TCRs with DBSCAN, adding TCRdist sequence similarity when clustering within HLA-allele-positive subsets. Repertoires with fewer than 30,000 or more than 120,000 public chains, plus five repertoires with anomalous nucleotide sharing, were excluded from co-occurrence clustering. TCRdb mirrors the immuneACCESS table, restricted to in-frame sequences. Some clones are absent from its copies; in checked studies, under half trace to an unresolved V gene, and the reason for the others is unknown. V and J calls and clone size are those listed in that table; D and trimming were worked out from the DNA. The sample table lists 130,000 to 150,000 clones, 73% of them with a count of one. In total, the top ten clones hold around 1.2% of the sample.

Spanning cysteine to phenylalanine, the CDR3 consists of 14 amino acids. The kept DNA is CDR3 alone, 42 bases in frame from the first base. The CDR1 and CDR2 encoded by the germline V gene (reference sequence) are LNHDA and SQIVND. Trimming removed 7 bases from V and 1 base from J; the gene matches leave 6 bases unexplained. The data derive from a study of cytomegalovirus exposure and HLA in healthy donors (dated by TCRdb to between 2016 and 2019). In the study overall: An earlier analysis of roughly 610 of the donors reported 276 Gb of sequence data and around 120 million unique TCR beta sequences obtained from 180 million or so T cells. An early release that covered about 600 HLA-typed donors contained approximately 290 gigabases of sequencing data and 65 million to 100 million unique TCR sequences. Of the 350 to 450 genotyped donors, less than 90% were placed in the genetic ancestry cluster associated with self-reported Caucasian donors. The study aimed to test whether cataloging public T cell receptors could reveal signatures of past pathogen exposure. The T cell repertoires of 666 subjects were profiled by immunosequencing and related to cytomegalovirus serostatus. A separate validation cohort of roughly 130 different subjects was used in addition to the approximately 700-subject first cohort. To predict cytomegalovirus infection status, the study brought together high-throughput TCR immunosequencing, statistical association of individual TCRs with disease status, and machine learning. A later analysis re-examined previously published TCR beta repertoires from several hundred donors and added high-resolution HLA genotyping to investigate patterns of TCR occurrence. In the later analysis, no new phenotypic data were used to find candidate immune exposures; instead, reliance was placed on TCR beta sequences and their occurrence across donors. An earlier analysis of 587 of the donors used high-throughput TCR beta sequencing to judge whether each TCR beta V gene segment behaved as functional or pseudogenic. Donor age, sex, ethnicity and CMV serostatus were compiled alongside the repertoire data. Genome-wide SNP genotypes for about 65% of the roughly 670 donors were used in a later genetic analysis, which treated that subset as a discovery cohort. Every discovery cohort repertoire had been produced on one sequencing platform. Both class I and class II loci were covered by HLA typing, at four-digit resolution. Typing coverage differed by locus: A, B, C, DRB1 and DQB1 were typed in about 620-630 donors, DQA1 in roughly 510, DPA1 in nearly 610, and DPB1 in 472. About five DR-DQ haplotypes were handled as single units for association and clustering because linkage in the cohort was strong. On average, 235,054 unique TCR beta nucleotide sequences were sequenced per donor among some 430 genotyped donors of the cohort, with approximately 18% of those sequences being non-productive.

Beyond this particular receptor, the publication reports: Presence/absence analyses assumed roughly uniform sequencing depth across donors, an assumption that may not hold. A total of 164 TCR beta chains were listed by the study as associated with cytomegalovirus. A further reported finding was that TCR beta sequences accurately predicted the HLA-A and HLA-B alleles for most subjects in the first cohort. In both the original and validation cohorts, the classifier was reported to diagnose cytomegalovirus status with high specificity and sensitivity. Several of the top co-occurrence clusters appeared to be linked to parvovirus B19, influenza, CMV and Epstein-Barr virus, according to a later analysis. A later analysis associated 15,000 to 20,000 TCR beta sequences with specific HLA alleles at a false discovery rate of 0.05. Linkage disequilibrium might explain the correlated functional status among segregating V segments, but an unknown experimental factor could not be excluded. V-gene and J-gene trimming of TCR beta chains was associated with a missense DCLRE1C variant in a later genetic analysis, and the association was replicated in an independent cohort. Broadly in line with IMGT annotations, most TCR beta V segments showed up in productive rearrangements about 87% or about 30% of the time in an earlier analysis of 450 to 600 of the donors. Most TCR sequences were observed very rarely across donors, whereas some public TCRs were present in many individuals. In this cohort, only TCR beta chains were sequenced, and detectable features were limited by the absence of alpha or paired-chain data. It was suggested by the authors that the approach could potentially be generalized to other disease states and immunological phenotypes. According to a later genetic analysis, donors in an Asian-associated ancestry cluster had fewer N-insertions in productive TCRs than the approximately 650-donor mean. Some IMGT-functional V segments, including TRBV6-2 and TRBV6-3, could not be distinguished by the 87-base-pair reads and were therefore excluded. A later analysis found that TCR association rates varied across HLA loci, with DRB1 alleles showing the most associated TCRs and HLA-C alleles the fewest. A cluster of highly shared sequence variants was judged likely to be a technical artifact of the sequencing pipeline. In vitro tests confirmed that a few of the cytomegalovirus-associated TCR beta chains recognize cytomegalovirus antigens. In a later analysis, HLA-associated TCR beta chains showed more clonal expansion and lower generation probabilities than non-associated chains that were equally common. Because counts were too low, seventeen rarely observed V segments, including chromosome 9 orphons, were excluded from the earlier analysis of several hundred of the donors. The only immune exposure information available for the cohort was CMV serostatus. According to a later analysis, most CMV-associated TCR beta chains appeared to be HLA-restricted, and the HLA associations seemed to be driven largely by CMV exposure. When HLA alleles, especially DR and DQ, strongly co-occurred, attributing TCR associations to individual alleles was difficult. HLA typing was unavailable for some donors at each locus, so association tests used only the typed subset.

The chain was built from TRBV19 and TRBJ1-1; 7 bases in the junction line up with TRBD1. The clonotype was recovered from a woman aged 40 to 55 in good health and CMV-seronegative. Input material: PBMCs. The CDR3 protein: CASTQGQANTEAFF. The sequenced DNA: TGTGCCAGTACTCAAGGACAGGCGAACACTGAAGCTTTCTTT.